The clone carrying this TCR beta chain was detected ten times or more. Its antigen is still unknown. This record belongs to a study of early T cells in non-severe SARS-CoV-2 infection. As for the study in general: From unsorted whole blood, bulk RNA was sequenced, and the chains remained unpaired.

The germline CDR1 and CDR2 sequences are SGHRS and YFSETQ. The CDR3 totals 15 residues. Trimming took 2 bases from V and 0 from J, leaving 6 bases between them. General study findings and limits: Anti-spike CD8 responses were favored by VDJdb matching, which missed private and CD4 specificities.

Unique molecular identifiers (one per individual cDNA molecule) were attached. TCRdb re-called the 5' RACE reads through MiXCR, storing one row per CDR3 protein. The sample has under 60,000 distinct CDR3 sequences, roughly 9.4% seen once. The chain combines TRBV5-1 with TRBJ2-6; D uncertain. This clonotype originated in an adult who was a healthcare worker with PCR-confirmed SARS-CoV-2 infection or an uninfected control (not recorded which). The specimen comprised whole blood, sampled at baseline. CDR3 sequence reads: CASSLILSGANVLTF. In DNA form, the CDR3 reads TGCGCCAGCAGCTTAATTCTCTCTGGGGCCAACGTCCTGACTTTC.